This T cell receptor beta chain was sequenced in a study of shared clonotypes between healthy human individuals. Genomic DNA of each subset was evenly split across several immunoSEQ plates. Assay used: immunoSEQ multiplex PCR; TCRdb lists only in-frame clones, some missing. The profile shows some 680,000 clones, roughly 72% of them singletons. This clone was seen repeatedly, ten times or more. V shed 6 bases and J shed 13 bases, with 15 bases lying between them. Germline V CDR1 and CDR2: MNHNY, SVGAGI (reference sequence). The CDR3 runs 12 residues. Recent acute infections and vaccinations were absent in the healthy HIV-negative adult donors. CD4+ cell separation produced CD45RA+ naive and CD45RA-negative memory subsets.

Input material: memory CD4+ T cells sorted from blood. As for subset: CD45RA-negative fraction. This sequence originates from a woman between 25 and 40 years old in good health. V is TRBV6-6 and J is TRBJ1-4; D is possibly TRBD1 (5 bases). The CDR3 DNA follows: TGTGCCAGCAGCTCTCGGCCGGGGGGACTGTTTTTT. Amino acid sequence: CASSSRPGGLFF.